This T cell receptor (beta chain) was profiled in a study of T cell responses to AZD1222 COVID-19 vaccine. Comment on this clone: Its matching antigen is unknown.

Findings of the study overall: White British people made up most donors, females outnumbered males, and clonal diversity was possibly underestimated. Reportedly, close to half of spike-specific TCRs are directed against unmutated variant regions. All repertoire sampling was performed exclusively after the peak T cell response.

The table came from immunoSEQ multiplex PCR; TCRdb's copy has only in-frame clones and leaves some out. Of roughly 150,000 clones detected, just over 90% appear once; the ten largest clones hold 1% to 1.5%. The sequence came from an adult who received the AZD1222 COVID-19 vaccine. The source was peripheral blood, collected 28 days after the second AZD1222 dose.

The CDR3 DNA is TGCGCCAGCACGGGCGGTCCGAGCAATTCGGGACTGTTTTTT. It translates to CASTGGPSNSGLFF. The V and J genes are TRBV4-1 and TRBJ1-4; D gene unclear. Germline V gene lookup returns CDR1 MGHRA and CDR2 YSYEKL. The V gene lost 7 bases and the J gene lost 13 bases, with 22 bases spanning the gap. CDR3 length: 14 amino acids.